This is a list of T cell receptor beta chains from one sample in a study of T cell repertoires in cytomegalovirus infection. TCRdb called the reads again in MiXCR, with one record for every CDR3 protein. The table has 640,000 or so distinct CDR3 sequences, around 31% seen once. Their recognized antigens are unknown. The sequences come from cultured PBMCs, collected from culture after CMV antigen stimulation. The receptors were sampled from a human donor in good health (CMV status not recorded). Some clones in this sample may be carry-over from other donors' samples. CDR3s leave out the opening cysteine and the closing phenylalanine or tryptophan. Fields, in order: J gene, V gene, CDR3 protein.

>TRBJ2-1|TRBV29-1
SVAGNEQF
>TRBJ1-5|TRBV18
ASSPMDRANQPQH
>TRBJ1-4|TRBV6-1
ASSEDTGRGYEKLF
>TRBJ2-5|TRBV27
ASSGLGRPPGDQC
>TRBJ1-2|TRBV14
ASSQVSSYYGYT
>TRBJ2-1|TRBV23-1
ASSRYRDPSEQF
>TRBJ2-5|TRBV4-1
ASSQDRPGWQTQETQY
>TRBJ1-5|TRBV20-1
SAIEPHSDNQPQH
>TRBJ2-7|TRBV7-2
ASSSGIRQGAYEQY
>TRBJ1-2|TRBV7-6
ASSLGRGEWKDYGYT
>TRBJ2-1|TRBV20-1
SARSRTLRAGGSNEQF
>TRBJ2-7|TRBV20-1
SQTPSYRYEQY
>TRBJ2-3|TRBV6-1
ASGDPADTQY
>TRBJ1-5|TRBV2
ASTDSNQPQH
>TRBJ1-5|TRBV11-3
ASSLGFNREGNQPQH
>TRBJ1-5|TRBV7-2
ASSLRPGFPPH
>TRBJ1-1|TRBV20-1
SAWKLTEAF
>TRBJ1-5|TRBV19
ASRKPGAEGNQPQH
>TRBJ1-2|TRBV7-2
ASSRDRDGYT
>TRBJ2-2|TRBV7-9
ASSRTDNTGELF
>TRBJ2-3|TRBV7-2
ASSLQTSITDTQY
>TRBJ1-1|TRBV7-8
ASSPRPEKAEAF
>TRBJ2-1|TRBV7-2
ASSSEREALVNEQF
>TRBJ2-3|TRBV7-2
ASSRRRLTDTQY
>TRBJ1-5|TRBV7-8
ASSLWQGRNQPQH
>TRBJ2-3|TRBV27
ASSSGTTQTDTQY
>TRBJ2-7|TRBV20-1
SASLGQAPYEQY
>TRBJ2-5|TRBV6-8
ASSYYSNQETQY
>TRBJ1-4|TRBV7-6
ASSSGHPASLTNEKLF
>TRBJ1-2|TRBV14
ASSPLAGAPSYGYT
>TRBJ2-5|TRBV7-9
ASSFTDRRETQY
>TRBJ2-3|TRBV12-3/TRBV12-4
ASRVAGGPTDTQY
>TRBJ2-4|TRBV15
ATSRGGQGGNIQY
>TRBJ2-7|TRBV11-1
ASSGHRGLNEQY
>TRBJ2-3|TRBV6-2/TRBV6-3
ASHASTDTQY
>TRBJ1-1|TRBV2
ASRGQWYAF
>TRBJ2-7|TRBV7-2
ASTSGRYSYEQY
>TRBJ2-2|TRBV10-3
AISAGRATGELF
>TRBJ2-5|TRBV20-1
SLPGQQETQY
>TRBJ2-7|TRBV6-2/TRBV6-3
ASHRGRNEQY
>TRBJ2-3|TRBV7-2
ASSLSTSDTQY
>TRBJ1-1|TRBV20-1
SARSDRDTEAF
>TRBJ2-3|TRBV20-1
SGSQDTQY
>TRBJ2-7|TRBV7-2
ASSFGPGSAYYEQY
>TRBJ2-4|TRBV12-3/TRBV12-4
ASSVDRGPNIQY
>TRBJ1-6|TRBV7-8
ASSLAIFSLSSPLH
>TRBJ2-1|TRBV19
ASSIFSGRGNEQF
>TRBJ2-5|TRBV7-6
ASSPGAQGWETQY
>TRBJ1-2|TRBV19
ASSIRGPLSNYGYT